Described below is a single T cell receptor beta chain sequence and its context. The antigen is unknown. Presence of unique molecular identifiers characterized the TCR beta cDNA libraries. Researchers reported roughly 0.5 million cDNA molecules coming from roughly 1 to 10 million T cells. TCRdb used MiXCR to reprocess the PCR reads, holding one entry per CDR3 protein. This repertoire shows 750,000 to 950,000 distinct CDR3 sequences, about 45% found once; its top ten account for 4.9%. The record originates from a study of post-analysis software for immune sequencing data. As for the study in general: Patients had relapsing-remitting, secondary progressive or progressive-relapsing multiple sclerosis; some lacked subtype.

Regarding the study as a whole: Among roughly 5 TRBV segments more frequent in patients than controls were TRBV5-6, TRBV5-1 and TRBV20-1. The authors found that F measure strongly co-clustered same-batch samples.

The CDR3 totals 15 residues. V dropped 2 bases and J dropped 9 bases, with 17 bases sitting between them. Germline V gives CDR1 MDHEN, CDR2 SYDVKM. Material for sequencing was blood. This sequence joins TRBV28 and TRBJ2-1; D is possibly TRBD2 (6 bases). This receptor was taken from a girl between 10 and 17 years old with multiple sclerosis. Written as DNA, the CDR3 is TGTGCCAGCAGTTTAATGGGGGGTTGGGGGAGTGAGCAGTTCTTC. This gives the protein CASSLMGGWGSEQFF. The full variable domain, completed using reference TRBV28 and TRBJ2-1, is DVKVTQSSRYLVKRTGEKVFLECVQDMDHENMFWYRQDPGLGLRLIYFSYDVKMKEKGDIPEGYSVSREKKERFSLILESASTNQTSMYLCASSLMGGWGSEQFFGPGTRLTVL.